This T cell receptor (beta chain) was captured in a study of CD8+ T cells in alopecia areata (dated by TCRdb to the late 2010s). About the investigation overall: The treated patients took part in an open-label pilot trial in which moderate-to-severe alopecia areata was treated with oral tofacitinib at 5 to 10 mg twice daily. Tofacitinib was given for 6 to 18 months, followed by 6 months of follow-up off drug to assess delayed response and recurrence. Disease severity in treated patients was measured with the SALT score, which quantifies the percentage of affected scalp surface area. High-throughput TCRbeta sequencing was used to examine T cell clonal expansion in alopecia areata in both the C3H/HeJ mouse model and human patients. On the human side, TCRbeta sequencing was run on scalp tissue and on sorted CD4+ and CD8+ peripheral blood T cells from healthy controls and from alopecia areata patients with either patchy or totalis/universalis disease. Biopsies were taken from tofacitinib-treated patients at baseline and at 4 and 24 weeks of treatment, and a later scalp biopsy was taken in several of the tofacitinib-treated patients. Scalp clonality was compared across normal scalp (n=4), patchy alopecia areata scalp (n=8), and alopecia totalis/universalis scalp (n=8). The RNA source kit depended on sample type: the PAXgene miRNA kit for fixed scalp, the miRNeasy kit for PBMCs, and the RNeasy kit for mouse skin. TCRbeta CDR3 regions were amplified by immunoSEQ multiplex PCR with 35 Vbeta forward and 13 Jbeta reverse primers. General study outcomes and caveats: Many expanded lesional clones persisted in scalp and blood during tofacitinib treatment, which may partly explain relapse after stopping treatment. Tofacitinib significantly lowered scalp clonality and the number of expanded CD8+ clones among the top 100 scalp clones. Shared TCR sequences between patients were less evident than in mice, which may be partly attributable to HLA diversity in the patient population. Higher clonality and more expanded CD8+ clones were observed in lesional scalp than in normal scalp, particularly in alopecia totalis/universalis, a finding suggestive of antigenic drive. Because the treated cohort was small and had only one nonresponder, larger studies are needed to examine links between baseline CD8+ expansion and response. Scalp TCR repertoire analysis is complicated because resident alphabeta T cells in normal human skin are also sequenced, whereas mouse skin is dominated by gammadelta T cells.

Concerning this clone itself: No cognate antigen has been identified for it. Base quality data are lacking; no much larger clone is found one base away.

The CDR3 measures 14 amino acids from cysteine to phenylalanine. Only the CDR3 DNA stays, 42 bases, in frame from base 1. The germline V gene specifies SGHRS as CDR1 and YFSETQ as CDR2. V is pared back by 2 bases and J by 0 bases, with 8 bases lying between the germline termini. The treatment or condition tag for this specimen amounts to: oral pan-JAK inhibitor, 5-10 mg twice daily. Lesional scalp punch biopsies and peripheral blood were collected from alopecia areata patients. PBMCs were separated by density centrifugation and stained for CD3, CD4 and CD8, after which CD4+ and CD8+ T cells were sorted on a FACSAria. The library was generated by the immunoSEQ multiplex PCR assay. RNA was extracted from all samples and reverse transcribed into cDNA, which served as template for TCR sequencing. First-strand cDNA was synthesized using SuperScript III with a 2:1 mix of oligo-dT and random hexamers. A synthetic immune receptor repertoire was used to assess amplification bias, and residual bias was removed computationally. In the original analysis: Raw reads were preprocessed to remove errors, and CDR3 was defined according to IMGT conventions as the region from the conserved cysteine to phenylalanine. Clonality was computed as 1 minus the Shannon entropy, with the entropy normalized by log2 of the number of productive unique TCRs. Whether each scalp clone was CD4 or CD8 was inferred by checking scalp TCRbeta sequences against the CD4 and CD8 repertoires from sorted blood. The table was pulled from immuneACCESS by TCRdb, which kept in-frame rearrangements only. Such tables lose some clones; where checked, under half of the loss comes from unresolved V genes, and the rest has no known cause. The DNA was the basis for D and trimming; V, J and clone size are from that table. This sample is represented by more than 150,000 clones; 40% to 55% of them were singletons. Together, the top ten hold about 9.4% of the sample.

The V and J genes are TRBV5-1 and TRBJ1-1; the D segment cannot be called with confidence. Sequences were derived from CD8+ T cells sorted from blood, sampled at week 52, from a patient treated with tofacitinib. This receptor was identified in a human donor with alopecia areata. The CDR3 in this case is CASSFVTVNTEAFF. The nucleotide sequence is given as TGCGCCAGCAGCTTCGTGACCGTGAACACTGAAGCTTTCTTT. The reference TRBV5-1 and TRBJ1-1 proteins fill in what lies around the CDR3, so the full variable domain reads KAGVTQTPRYLIKTRGQQVTLSCSPISGHRSVSWYQQTPGQGLQFLFEYFSETQRNKGNFPGRFSGRQFSNSRSEMNVSTLELGDSALYLCASSFVTVNTEAFFGQGTRLTVV.